This T cell receptor (beta chain) appears in the sequencing data of a study of cytomegalovirus exposure and HLA in healthy donors. Findings and limits, study-wide: A prior analysis recorded that most TCR beta V segments were productive about 90% or about 30% of the time. According to reports, the classifier identified cytomegalovirus status with high specificity and sensitivity.

Trimming removed 5 bases at V and 3 bases at J, with 8 bases between. This CDR3 has 12 residues. Germline V gene lookup returns CDR1 MNHEY and CDR2 SMNVEV (reference sequence). About this clone itself: Antigen unknown.

The PCR employed 60 Vbeta primers together with 13 Jbeta primers. Repertoires were generated with immunoSEQ multiplex PCR, while TCRdb's copy carries only in-frame clones and drops some. The data contain more than 80,000 clones, about 85% of them singletons. Sequenced input: PBMCs. The TCR was taken from a female donor in good health and CMV-seropositive. The V call is TRBV27, the J call TRBJ2-7; D remains ambiguous. CDR3 region: CASSPNIYEQYF. Written as DNA, the CDR3 is TGTGCCAGCAGTCCCAACATCTACGAGCAGTACTTC.